Presented here are 9 T cell receptor beta chains from one specimen sequenced in a study of cytomegalovirus exposure and HLA in healthy donors. 13 Jbeta primers and 60 Vbeta primers were used for the PCR. Here immunoSEQ multiplex PCR was the method, and the copy in TCRdb shows in-frame clones only, minus some. The table has 130,000 to 150,000 clones, over 70% seen once. The material sequenced was PBMCs. These receptors were taken from a man between 40 and 49 years old in good health and CMV-seronegative.

The genes are TRBV2 and TRBJ2-2, with D maybe TRBD2 (6 bases). V lost 0 bases, J lost 8 bases, and 7 bases lay in between. CDR1 and CDR2 (germline): SNHLY, FYNNEI. The CDR3 is 13 residues long. Here the CDR3 reads CASSEARGGELFF. The CDR3 coding sequence is TGTGCCAGCAGTGAAGCGCGGGGAGGGGAGCTGTTTTTT.

This clone showed up just once. V gene TRBV9 combines with J gene TRBJ2-6; D call uncertain. Germline CDR1 is SGDLS and CDR2 is YYNGEE. V was shortened by 4 bases and J by 1 base, with 6 bases between the two germline ends. The CDR3 covers 14 residues. CDR3 amino acids: CASSPPSGANVLTF. As DNA, the CDR3 is TGTGCCAGCAGCCCCCCTTCTGGGGCCAACGTCCTGACTTTC.

V usage is TRBV7-9 and J usage is TRBJ2-5; 7 bases fit TRBD2. The V and J ends lost 1 base and 1 base, in that order; junction bases with no gene match: 6. Germline lookup yields CDR1 SEHNR and CDR2 FQNEAQ (reference sequence). The CDR3 loop spans 16 amino acids. The chain's CDR3 is CASSLVGGDLQETQYF. As DNA, the CDR3 is TGTGCCAGCAGCTTAGTTGGGGGGGACCTCCAAGAGACCCAGTACTTC.

This rearrangement joins TRBV10-1 to TRBJ2-5; D might be TRBD1 (6 bases). CDR3 length: 13 amino acids. The germline CDR1 and CDR2 sequences are WNHNN and SYGVQD (reference sequence). V lost 6 bases and J lost 3, with 11 bases in between. The CDR3 coding sequence is TGCGCCAGCAGCCGGACAGAAAAAGAGACCCAGTACTTC. This encodes CASSRTEKETQYF.

V and J are TRBV7-2 and TRBJ2-7, with 8 bases fitting TRBD1. V shed 1 base and J 4 bases; nucleotides not matched to a gene: 3. CDR1 is SGHTA and CDR2 is FQGNSA in the germline V gene. The CDR3 length is 14 residues. The DNA for the CDR3 is TGTGCCAGCAGCTTAGACAGGGGGAGTTACGAGCAGTACTTC. Encoded protein: CASSLDRGSYEQYF.

The chain carries TRBV19 and TRBJ2-1; D is unresolved. Per germline, CDR1 LNHDA and CDR2 SQIVND (reference sequence). V was shortened by 3 bases and J by 4 bases, with 7 bases between the two germline ends. CDR3 length: 13 amino acids. The CDR3 DNA reads TGTGCCAGTAGTATTATCGGTTACAATGAGCAGTTCTTC. This encodes CASSIIGYNEQFF.

The gene calls are TRBV2 and TRBJ1-2; 11 bases fit TRBD1. The CDR3 totals 16 residues. Trimming at V came to 4 bases and at J to 2 bases, leaving 6 bases not matched to a gene. Per germline, CDR1 SNHLY and CDR2 FYNNEI. CDR3 region: CASSAYGQGANYGYTF. For the CDR3, the DNA is TGTGCCAGCAGTGCATATGGACAGGGGGCGAACTATGGCTACACCTTC.

The chain uses TRBV6-5 and TRBJ1-5; maybe TRBD1 (6 bases). CDR1 and CDR2 from the germline V gene are MNHEY and SVGAGI. V was shortened by 5 bases and J by 9 bases, with 14 bases between the two germline ends. This CDR3 comprises 13 residues. CDR3 DNA: TGTGCCAGCAGTCGCCTCCAGGGGCGGCCCCAGCATTTT. It encodes CASSRLQGRPQHF.

The CDR3 DNA follows: TGTGCCAGCAGCGTAGGCCAGACCTCGGGTGGCTACACCTTC. The encoded protein is CASSVGQTSGGYTF. The V and J genes are TRBV9 and TRBJ1-2, with D unclear. Deletions cut 0 bases from V and 7 bases from J, with 13 bases between. Germline CDR1 is SGDLS and CDR2 is YYNGEE. The CDR3 runs 14 residues.